This T cell receptor (beta chain) was sequenced in a study of PD-1 blockade in classical Hodgkin lymphoma. Whole-study results and caveats: Reported findings placed baseline TCR diversity lower in newly diagnosed patients (compared with healthy donors).

The repertoire was sequenced with immunoSEQ multiplex PCR; TCRdb's copy has only in-frame clones and lacks some. Of about 93,000 clones in the sample, about three quarters were seen once. Deletions cut 4 bases from V and 5 bases from J, with 17 bases between. Germline loops: CDR1 WNHNN, CDR2 SYGVQD (reference sequence). The CDR3 has 15 amino acids. The time point was: cycle 4 day 1 (C4D1), after 5 to 7 weeks of nivolumab. No patient escaped relapse after autologous stem cell transplantation, and brentuximab vedotin exposure varied. Classifying best responses yielded complete response, partial response or progressive disease. About this clone itself: The antigen is undetermined.

The source of this sequence is a human donor with classical Hodgkin lymphoma. This chain joins TRBV10-1 and TRBJ2-5; D is perhaps TRBD2 (6 bases). Material: peripheral blood mononuclear cells (PBMCs), obtained before the fourth cycle of nivolumab. In nucleotides, the CDR3 is TGCGCCAGCAGTGGGGGGGTTCGGGGCGCGGAGACCCAGTACTTC. Residues: CASSGGVRGAETQYF.